A selection of T cell receptor beta chains follows, all from one sample in a study of cytomegalovirus exposure and HLA in healthy donors. Libraries were prepared by immunoSEQ multiplex PCR; TCRdb keeps only in-frame clonotypes and omits some of them. Of approximately 200,000 clones in the sample, 70% to 85% were seen once. The sequenced sample was PBMCs. All receptors come from a boy aged 2 to 10 in good health and CMV-seronegative. The CDR3 runs from the conserved cysteine through the conserved F or W.

TRBV6-1	TRBJ2-1	CASSEAAGSHEQFF
TRBV30	TRBJ1-3	CAWGERTAPF
TRBV7-2	TRBJ2-1	CASSSGYNEQFF
TRBV7-8	TRBJ1-1	CASSLAQGTEAFF
TRBV7-2	TRBJ2-1	CASRRFGARVGEQFF
TRBV7-3	TRBJ2-5	CASSFRGSTGETQYF
TRBV27	TRBJ2-7	CASSPTGTDYEQYF
TRBV15	TRBJ2-1	CATSRQLGNEQFF
TRBV6-5	TRBJ2-7	CASSYSNLNEQYF
TRBV5-1	TRBJ2-3	CASSPPGTGGAGTQYF
TRBV15	TRBJ2-7	CATSSTLGLAYEQYF
TRBV11-2	TRBJ2-3	CASSSAGGPGGTDTQYF
TRBV30	TRBJ1-4	CAWSVFRTGEEKLFF
TRBV13	TRBJ2-3	CASSRGTGGPTDTQYF
TRBV2	TRBJ2-7	CASRYSAGISYEQYF
TRBV15	TRBJ2-3	CATSRDVVADTQYF
TRBV4-3	TRBJ2-5	CASSLRQGQKETQYF
TRBV12-2	TRBJ2-2	CASRLGGLAGRTGELFF
TRBV6-5	TRBJ1-2	CASSFRARGDYGYTF
TRBV9	TRBJ2-1	CASSLLGRSAGNEQFF
TRBV6-1	-	CASRYYEQYF
TRBV9	TRBJ2-5	CASSVGWGQGAETQYF
TRBV29-1	TRBJ1-1	CSVERQGWTEAFF
TRBV19	TRBJ2-5	CASSIPGVETQYF
TRBV19	TRBJ2-1	CASSPGQVLRGEQFF
TRBV7-6	TRBJ1-1	CASSSDTEAFF
TRBV7-9	TRBJ2-5	CASSASLVSGLEQYF
TRBV7-8	TRBJ1-1	CASSRRQGANTEAFF
TRBV5-1	TRBJ2-1	CASSLAKLARSGNEQFF
TRBV21-1	TRBJ1-6	CAISFRGANSPLHF
TRBV5-1	TRBJ2-7	CASSWGGGVQYF
TRBV7-2	TRBJ2-5	CASSLYVRGGWETQYF
TRBV18	TRBJ2-7	CASSPDFGVYEQYF
TRBV7-2	TRBJ2-6	CASSLSPSGGVGANVLTF
TRBV7-7	TRBJ2-2	CAIHRVRNTGELFF
TRBV20-1	TRBJ2-7	CSAWGQNEQYF
TRBV7-9	TRBJ1-5	CASSLAGGQPQHF
TRBV7-9	TRBJ2-5	CASSYSETQYF
TRBV19	TRBJ1-1	CASRGGVYSEAFF
TRBV18	TRBJ2-5	CASSPTQGQETQYF